This TCR beta chain was sequenced for a study of shared clonotypes between healthy human individuals. Study observations and caveats: The low donor count limited represented genetic and exposure-history diversity.

Points on this clone: Its target is not known. The sample holds other DNA sequences that translate to the same CDR3.

The assay used deep level. Authors' methods: Junction-only sequences without quality scores were provided by ImmunoSEQ, so filtering was different. The data were produced by immunoSEQ multiplex PCR, yet TCRdb's version contains in-frame clones alone and is incomplete. V, J and clone size were drawn from that table, and D and trimming were deduced from the DNA. The sample yields 2 million to 2.5 million clones, approximately 96% seen once. V was pared by 2 bases and J by 1 base, with 6 bases between. Germline V gene lookup returns CDR1 LNHDA and CDR2 SQIVND (reference sequence). The CDR3 runs 15 residues.

Sequencing was performed on naive CD4+ T cells sorted from blood. As for subset: CD45RA+ positively selected. This clonotype originated in a man aged 18-30 years in good health. V usage is TRBV19 and J usage is TRBJ2-6; possible D gene TRBD1, 6 bases. As DNA, the CDR3 is TGTGCCAGTAGTATAACAGGGTCTGGGGCCAACGTCCTGACTTTC. Its protein is CASSITGSGANVLTF.